This T cell receptor beta chain was retrieved from a study of T cell changes during pregnancy in multiple sclerosis. Profiled with immunoSEQ multiplex PCR; TCRdb holds only in-frame clones, not every one. The table records 40,000 to 50,000 clones, 85% to 95% of them present only once. Germline V gene sequence: CDR1 LNHDA, CDR2 SQIVND (reference sequence). The CDR3 runs 17 residues. Trimming cost V 7 bases and J 1 base; bases outside gene matches: 12. The chain recombines TRBV19 with TRBJ2-1; 8 bases map to TRBD2. The source of this sequence is a female donor in good health, enrolled as a control in a pregnancy study. Specimen: CD4+ T cells from peripheral blood mononuclear cells, collected in the second trimester of pregnancy. The CDR3 bases are TGTGCCAGTAACGACGGTGGGCGGGGGGTATCCTACAATGAGCAGTTCTTC. Its protein is CASNDGGRGVSYNEQFF. The full variable domain, its missing parts supplied by reference TRBV19 and TRBJ2-1, is DGGITQSPKYLFRKEGQNVTLSCEQNLNHDAMYWYRQDPGQGLRLIYYSQIVNDFQKGDIAEGYSVSREKKESFPLTVTSAQKNPTAFYLCASNDGGRGVSYNEQFFGPGTRLTVL.